Listed below are T cell receptor beta chains from one sample, sequenced in a study of cytomegalovirus exposure and HLA in healthy donors. Only in-frame clones appear in the TCRdb table, and some are missing; sequencing was by immunoSEQ multiplex PCR. The sample table includes 150,000 to 200,000 clones. Specimen: PBMCs. The receptors come from a man aged 25-45 years in good health and CMV-seronegative. CDR3s include the opening cysteine and the closing phenylalanine or tryptophan. The D gene is left open where the match is weak.

j_call: TRBJ2-7
d_call: TRBD1
v_call: TRBV7-2
cdr3_aa: CASSGRDRGLSEQYF
cdr3_nt: TGTGCCAGCAGCGGCCGGGACAGGGGGCTATCCGAGCAGTACTTC

j_call: TRBJ1-1
d_call: TRBD1
v_call: TRBV28
cdr3_aa: CASSLRGAQATEAFF
cdr3_nt: TGTGCCAGCAGTCTCAGGGGGGCCCAGGCCACTGAAGCTTTCTTT

j_call: TRBJ1-2
d_call: TRBD1
v_call: TRBV27
cdr3_aa: CASQRTGDMGLYGYTF
cdr3_nt: TGTGCCAGTCAAAGGACAGGGGATATGGGTCTCTATGGCTACACCTTC

j_call: TRBJ1-4
d_call: NA
v_call: TRBV5-5
cdr3_aa: CASSLDGGGREKLFF
cdr3_nt: TGTGCCAGCAGCTTGGACGGGGGAGGGCGTGAAAAACTGTTTTTT

j_call: TRBJ2-5
d_call: TRBD1
v_call: TRBV10-3
cdr3_aa: CAITRSTGVGETQYF
cdr3_nt: TGTGCCATCACTAGGTCGACAGGGGTCGGAGAGACCCAGTACTTC

j_call: TRBJ2-7
d_call: TRBD2
v_call: TRBV2
cdr3_aa: CASGGRAPSYEQYF
cdr3_nt: TGTGCCAGCGGCGGGAGAGCCCCTTCCTACGAGCAGTACTTC

j_call: TRBJ1-1
d_call: TRBD1
v_call: TRBV29-1
cdr3_aa: CSGLGQGKPEAFF
cdr3_nt: TGCAGCGGCCTCGGACAGGGGAAACCTGAAGCTTTCTTT

j_call: TRBJ2-4
d_call: NA
v_call: TRBV5-1
cdr3_aa: CASSSELGGKNIQYF
cdr3_nt: TGCGCCAGCAGCAGCGAACTAGGGGGCAAAAACATTCAGTACTTC

j_call: TRBJ2-3
d_call: TRBD1
v_call: TRBV29-1
cdr3_aa: CSVEKGTESTDTQYF
cdr3_nt: TGCAGCGTTGAGAAGGGGACAGAAAGCACAGATACGCAGTATTTT

j_call: TRBJ2-7
d_call: TRBD2
v_call: TRBV7-3
cdr3_aa: CASSFVAGEYEQYF
cdr3_nt: TGTGCCAGCAGCTTCGTAGCGGGAGAATACGAGCAGTACTTC

j_call: TRBJ1-4
d_call: TRBD1
v_call: TRBV7-8
cdr3_aa: CASSFPGTVGEKLFF
cdr3_nt: TGTGCCAGCAGTTTTCCCGGGACAGTAGGGGAAAAACTGTTTTTT

j_call: TRBJ2-4
d_call: NA
v_call: TRBV7-2
cdr3_aa: CASSSQQGRKDIQYF
cdr3_nt: TGTGCCAGCAGCTCTCAACAGGGGAGGAAAGACATTCAGTACTTC

j_call: TRBJ2-2
d_call: NA
v_call: TRBV6-1
cdr3_aa: CASRTRDTGELFF
cdr3_nt: TGTGCCAGCAGGACGAGGGACACCGGGGAGCTGTTTTTT

j_call: TRBJ1-1
d_call: NA
v_call: TRBV30
cdr3_aa: CAWSVRGGTEAFF
cdr3_nt: TGTGCCTGGAGTGTTAGGGGTGGAACTGAAGCTTTCTTT

j_call: TRBJ2-1
d_call: TRBD1
v_call: TRBV28
cdr3_aa: CASSLPGQGWYNEQFF
cdr3_nt: TGTGCCAGCAGTTTACCCGGACAGGGGTGGTACAATGAGCAGTTCTTC

j_call: TRBJ1-3
d_call: NA
v_call: TRBV4-2
cdr3_aa: CASSQEGGSPGNTIYF
cdr3_nt: TGTGCCAGCAGCCAAGAGGGAGGGAGCCCTGGAAACACCATATATTTT

j_call: TRBJ2-3
d_call: TRBD2
v_call: TRBV18
cdr3_aa: CASSPNSGTNTDTQYF
cdr3_nt: TGTGCCAGCTCACCCAATAGCGGGACGAACACAGATACGCAGTATTTT

j_call: TRBJ2-2
d_call: NA
v_call: TRBV19
cdr3_aa: CASSIADTGELFF
cdr3_nt: TGTGCCAGTAGTATAGCTGACACCGGGGAGCTGTTTTTT

j_call: TRBJ1-1
d_call: NA
v_call: TRBV5-1
cdr3_aa: CASSLGIDRLNTEAFF
cdr3_nt: TGCGCCAGCAGCCTGGGGATAGACAGACTGAACACTGAAGCTTTCTTT

j_call: TRBJ2-6
d_call: TRBD1
v_call: TRBV5-6
cdr3_aa: CASSLQGARGANVLTF
cdr3_nt: TGTGCCAGCAGCTTGCAGGGGGCGAGAGGGGCCAACGTCCTGACTTTC

j_call: TRBJ2-3
d_call: TRBD2
v_call: TRBV5-1
cdr3_aa: CASSLNREGADTQYF
cdr3_nt: TGCGCCAGCAGCTTGAATCGGGAGGGGGCAGATACGCAGTATTTT

j_call: TRBJ1-1
d_call: NA
v_call: TRBV6-4
cdr3_aa: CASSPGVTTEAFF
cdr3_nt: TGTGCCAGCAGCCCCGGGGTGACCACTGAAGCTTTCTTT

j_call: TRBJ1-5
d_call: TRBD1
v_call: TRBV29-1
cdr3_aa: CSVAGQGGGQPQHF
cdr3_nt: TGCAGCGTTGCGGGACAGGGGGGAGGCCAGCCCCAGCATTTT

j_call: TRBJ2-2
d_call: TRBD2
v_call: TRBV10-3
cdr3_aa: CAISGEGTSFGELFF
cdr3_nt: TGTGCCATCAGTGGAGAAGGGACTAGCTTCGGGGAGCTGTTTTTT

j_call: TRBJ1-4
d_call: NA
v_call: TRBV2
cdr3_aa: CASSRTEKKLFF
cdr3_nt: TGTGCCAGCAGCCGGACAGAGAAAAAACTGTTTTTT

j_call: TRBJ1-5
d_call: NA
v_call: TRBV28
cdr3_aa: CAINKQGSSNQPQHF
cdr3_nt: TGTGCCATCAATAAACAGGGTTCTAGCAATCAGCCCCAGCATTTT

j_call: TRBJ1-2
d_call: TRBD1
v_call: TRBV28
cdr3_aa: CASRLGQPRFGYTF
cdr3_nt: TGTGCCAGCAGACTGGGACAGCCCCGGTTTGGCTACACCTTC

j_call: TRBJ2-7
d_call: NA
v_call: TRBV27
cdr3_aa: CASYPWARAREQYF
cdr3_nt: TGTGCCTCGTACCCTTGGGCACGCGCCAGGGAGCAGTACTTC

j_call: TRBJ2-2
d_call: NA
v_call: TRBV18
cdr3_aa: CASSPGSFYTGELFF
cdr3_nt: TGTGCCAGCTCACCAGGCAGTTTTTACACCGGGGAGCTGTTTTTT

j_call: TRBJ1-1
d_call: TRBD1
v_call: TRBV23-1
cdr3_aa: CASGSGTENTEAFF
cdr3_nt: TGCGCCAGCGGATCCGGGACAGAGAACACTGAAGCTTTCTTT

j_call: TRBJ2-3
d_call: NA
v_call: TRBV7-8
cdr3_aa: CASSSKTGTTDTQYF
cdr3_nt: TGTGCCAGCAGCTCAAAGACAGGAACCACAGATACGCAGTATTTT

j_call: TRBJ2-7
d_call: TRBD2
v_call: TRBV7-4
cdr3_aa: CASSYPGLAGSSSYEQYF
cdr3_nt: TGTGCCAGCAGCTACCCGGGACTAGCGGGGTCTAGCTCCTACGAGCAGTACTTC

j_call: TRBJ1-2
d_call: NA
v_call: TRBV7-8
cdr3_aa: CASSLQVNYGYTF
cdr3_nt: TGTGCCAGCAGCTTACAGGTTAACTATGGCTACACCTTC

j_call: TRBJ2-7
d_call: NA
v_call: TRBV7-9
cdr3_aa: CASSAAGLYEQYF
cdr3_nt: TGTGCCAGCAGCGCAGCAGGGCTCTACGAGCAGTACTTC

j_call: TRBJ2-3
d_call: TRBD2
v_call: TRBV6-5
cdr3_aa: CASSSTGLAPSGTQYF
cdr3_nt: TGTGCCAGCAGTTCAACAGGACTAGCGCCTTCCGGTACGCAGTATTTT

j_call: TRBJ1-2
d_call: TRBD1
v_call: TRBV5-1
cdr3_aa: CASSLGGTANYGYTF
cdr3_nt: TGCGCCAGCAGCTTGGGGGGGACAGCTAACTATGGCTACACCTTC

j_call: TRBJ1-1
d_call: TRBD1
v_call: TRBV5-1
cdr3_aa: CASSFGQGVAEAFF
cdr3_nt: TGCGCCAGCAGCTTTGGACAGGGGGTCGCTGAAGCTTTCTTT

j_call: TRBJ1-1
d_call: TRBD1
v_call: TRBV5-4
cdr3_aa: CASTGDRGYTEAFF
cdr3_nt: TGTGCCAGCACCGGGGACAGGGGTTACACTGAAGCTTTCTTT

j_call: TRBJ2-7
d_call: NA
v_call: TRBV28
cdr3_aa: CASISSYEQYF
cdr3_nt: TGTGCCAGCATCTCCAGCTACGAGCAGTACTTC

j_call: TRBJ2-3
d_call: NA
v_call: TRBV7-6
cdr3_aa: CASSPHTDTQYF
cdr3_nt: TGTGCCAGCAGCCCCCACACAGATACGCAGTATTTT

j_call: TRBJ1-4
d_call: TRBD1
v_call: TRBV9
cdr3_aa: CASSAGQINEKLFF
cdr3_nt: TGTGCCAGCAGCGCGGGACAGATTAATGAAAAACTGTTTTTT

j_call: TRBJ2-7
d_call: NA
v_call: TRBV6-5
cdr3_aa: CASSYLGSPYEQYF
cdr3_nt: TGTGCCAGCAGTTACCTGGGCTCCCCATACGAGCAGTACTTC

j_call: TRBJ2-5
d_call: NA
v_call: TRBV29-1
cdr3_aa: CSARTARETQYF
cdr3_nt: TGCAGCGCGAGGACAGCTCGAGAGACCCAGTACTTC

j_call: TRBJ2-5
d_call: NA
v_call: TRBV5-1
cdr3_aa: CASSFQGSGWETQYF
cdr3_nt: TGCGCCAGCAGCTTCCAAGGATCGGGTTGGGAGACCCAGTACTTC

j_call: TRBJ2-3
d_call: TRBD2
v_call: TRBV30
cdr3_aa: CAWSPRGTSGYTDTQYF
cdr3_nt: TGTGCCTGGAGTCCGCGGGGGACTAGCGGATACACAGATACGCAGTATTTT

j_call: TRBJ1-3
d_call: NA
v_call: TRBV5-1
cdr3_aa: CASSTGLSGNTIYF
cdr3_nt: TGCGCCAGCAGCACGGGACTCTCTGGAAACACCATATATTTT

j_call: TRBJ2-1
d_call: NA
v_call: TRBV14
cdr3_aa: CASSQDGGAHASDYNEQFF
cdr3_nt: TGTGCCAGCAGCCAAGATGGGGGGGCCCATGCTAGCGACTACAATGAGCAGTTCTTC

j_call: TRBJ2-1
d_call: NA
v_call: TRBV6-4
cdr3_aa: CASSEQVSSYNEQFF
cdr3_nt: TGTGCCAGCAGTGAACAGGTGAGCTCCTACAATGAGCAGTTCTTC